The 20 T cell receptor beta chains reported below all come from one sample, sequenced in a study of T cells in Graves' hyperthyroidism and ophthalmopathy. RNA transcripts provided the source from which TCR beta CDR3 regions were amplified. The study used the HTBI primer set for a first-round RT-PCR of the TCR CDR3. Each CDR3 protein is one row after TCRdb ran MiXCR on the multiplex PCR reads. The sample holds some 400,000 distinct CDR3 sequences, roughly 14% seen once. Sequencing was done on a sample of blood. These receptors originate from a woman aged 60-75 years with Graves' hyperthyroidism.

The sample holds many counts of this clonotype. The chain has TRBV28 and TRBJ2-1, with D possibly matching TRBD2 (6 bases). V was pared by 8 bases and J by 8 bases, with 19 bases between. Germline CDR1 and CDR2: MDHEN and SYDVKM. The CDR3 sequence is 14 residues long. Here the CDR3 DNA reads TGTGCCAGCGAATCCCAACGGGGGAGAGATGAGCAGTTCTTC. Its protein product is CASESQRGRDEQFF.

This clonotype was observed many times. The CDR3 sequence: CATMDRVTYEQYF. The CDR3 DNA is TGTGCCACCATGGACAGGGTCACCTACGAGCAGTACTTC. V usage is TRBV24-1 and J usage is TRBJ2-7; 8 bases are a match to TRBD1. This CDR3 region has 13 residues. Losses at the gene ends were 8 bases for V and 2 bases for J; bases not matched to a gene: 4. Germline loops: CDR1 KGHDR, CDR2 SFDVKD.

This clonotype was seen a handful of times. This chain connects TRBV7-3 to TRBJ2-7, with a weak D call TRBD1 (5 bases). The CDR3 covers 17 residues. The V end lost 4 bases, the J end lost 0 bases, and 19 bases lay between the germline ends. Germline CDR1 is SGHTA and CDR2 is FQGTGA. DNA of the CDR3: TGTGCCAGCAGCTCGAGGAGCCGGACACGGAGCTCCTACGAGCAGTACTTC. Protein: CASSSRSRTRSSYEQYF.

This clonotype was recorded at least ten times. This CDR3 is CASTWDRDDTIYF. The CDR3 nucleotides read TGTGCCAGCACCTGGGACAGGGATGACACCATATATTTT. The rearrangement uses TRBV2 and TRBJ1-3; 9 bases match TRBD1. The CDR3 covers 13 residues. V trimming: 7 bases; J trimming: 8 bases; junction bases outside the gene matches: 6. Germline V gene data show CDR1 as SNHLY and CDR2 as FYNNEI.

In its sample, this clonotype was seen a few times. This rearrangement joins TRBV19 to TRBJ2-1; 8 bases are a match to TRBD2. CDR3 length equals 14 residues. Germline-derived CDR1 and CDR2 are LNHDA and SQIVND (reference sequence). J gave up 7 bases and V 8 bases, and 10 bases lay outside the gene matches. The chain's CDR3 is CASHPGLARNEQFF. CDR3 sequence (DNA): TGTGCCAGTCACCCCGGACTAGCACGAAATGAGCAGTTCTTC.

This chain connects TRBV15 to TRBJ2-4; D is undetermined. The CDR3 contains 16 residues. Germline V gives CDR1 LNHNV, CDR2 YYDKDF (reference sequence). V was trimmed by 0 bases and J by 0 bases, leaving 9 bases between them. The DNA for the CDR3 is TGTGCCACCAGCAGAGAGCGGAGACTAGCCAAAAACATTCAGTACTTC. It codes for CATSRERRLAKNIQYF.

J is TRBJ1-5 and V is TRBV4-1; no clear D. V shed 0 bases and J shed 5 bases, with 14 bases lying between them. The CDR3 loop spans 16 amino acids. Germline V gene lookup returns CDR1 MGHRA and CDR2 YSYEKL. CDR3 bases: TGCGCCAGCAGCCAAGATATTTTCGGGCCCCATCAGCCCCAGCATTTT. Its protein product is CASSQDIFGPHQPQHF.

This clonotype came up many times. The V and J genes are TRBV27 and TRBJ1-4, with D possibly being TRBD1 (5 bases). CDR1 and CDR2 from the germline V gene are MNHEY and SMNVEV (reference sequence). The CDR3 is made up of 14 amino acids. Trimming stripped 0 bases from V and 3 bases from J, with 5 bases between. This CDR3 reads CASSLSRANEKLFF. In DNA, the CDR3 is TGTGCCAGCAGTTTATCCAGGGCTAATGAAAAACTGTTTTTT.

This chain's CDR3 is CASSLGVGIEQFF. The DNA for the CDR3 is TGTGCCAGCAGCTTGGGAGTGGGTATTGAGCAGTTCTTC. This rearrangement joins TRBV11-3 to TRBJ2-1; TRBD2 might be the D (5 bases). This CDR3 comprises 13 residues. Trimming cost V 3 bases and J 9 bases, with 12 bases left between them. Germline values: CDR1 SGHNT, CDR2 YENEEA.

This clonotype was seen many times. The CDR3 region is CSARRAQGDTEAFF. DNA of the CDR3: TGCAGTGCTCGGAGGGCGCAGGGCGACACTGAAGCTTTCTTT. The rearrangement joins TRBV20-1 to TRBJ1-1; a weak D match, TRBD1 (5 bases). Germline-derived CDR1 and CDR2 are DFQATT and SNEGSKA (reference sequence). V was shortened by 5 bases and J by 3 bases, with 16 bases between the two germline ends. CDR3 length equals 14 residues.

This clonotype was observed at least ten times. The CDR3 DNA is TGTGCCAGCAGCTATAGCGGGAGTACAGAGACCCAGTACTTC. Protein sequence: CASSYSGSTETQYF. This chain connects TRBV12-3 or TRBV12-4 to TRBJ2-5, with 9 positions matching TRBD2. The length of the CDR3 is 14 residues. The J segment lost 4 bases and the V segment lost 6 bases, leaving 6 bases of the junction unmatched.

The genes are TRBV6-2 or TRBV6-3 and TRBJ1-5; D is uncertain. V was cut by 9 bases and J by 0 bases, with 9 bases left in between. Germline V lookup: CDR1 MNHEY, CDR2 SVGEGT. The CDR3 has 13 amino acids. Written as DNA, the CDR3 is TGTGCCAGTCGTATGAATAGCAATCAGCCCCAGCATTTT. Protein sequence: CASRMNSNQPQHF.

The gene calls are TRBV14 and TRBJ2-3; D call uncertain. V lost 0 bases to trimming and J lost 0 bases, with 16 bases between them. The CDR3 has 18 amino acids. Germline V gene sequence: CDR1 SGHDN, CDR2 FVKESK. Written as DNA, the CDR3 is TGTGCCAGCAGCCAAGATACGTATCGGAGAGCTAGCACAGATACGCAGTATTTT. Its translation is CASSQDTYRRASTDTQYF. The whole variable domain, filled in from reference TRBV14 and TRBJ2-3, reads EAGVTQFPSHSVIEKGQTVTLRCDPISGHDNLYWYRRVMGKEIKFLLHFVKESKQDESGMPNNRFLAERTGGTYSTLKVQPAELEDSGVYFCASSQDTYRRASTDTQYFGPGTRLTVL.

In its sample, this clonotype was seen many times. The gene calls are TRBV20-1 and TRBJ1-2; TRBD1 is a possible D gene (5 bases). This CDR3 spans 17 amino acids. The V end was cut by 3 bases, the J end by 0 bases, with 20 bases between. The V gene's germline CDR1 is DFQATT and CDR2 SNEGSKA (reference sequence). Here the CDR3 reads CSARRLGRHDSNYGYTF. In DNA, the CDR3 is TGCAGTGCTAGGAGATTGGGACGGCATGATTCTAACTATGGCTACACCTTC.

In this sample, this clonotype turned up many times. Written as DNA, the CDR3 is TGTGCCAGCAGCTTAGGTCGGGGGGGGTATCAGCCCCAGCATTTT. This sequence encodes CASSLGRGGYQPQHF. The gene calls are TRBV7-9 and TRBJ1-5, with TRBD1 as a possible D gene (5 bases). V was cut by 1 base and J by 5 bases, with 12 bases left in between. In germline, CDR1 is SEHNR, CDR2 FQNEAQ (reference sequence). This CDR3 has 15 residues.

The table lists this clonotype with many counts. The chain couples TRBV20-1 to TRBJ2-3; the match to TRBD2 covers 7 bases. J lost 1 base, V lost 5 bases, and 6 bases had no gene match. Germline values: CDR1 DFQATT, CDR2 SNEGSKA (reference sequence). The CDR3 runs 14 residues. The CDR3 coding sequence is TGCAGTGCTCCACCCCTAGCGGGCACAGATACGCAGTATTTT. Its protein is CSAPPLAGTDTQYF.

This clonotype appeared a few times. V is TRBV24-1 and J is TRBJ2-5; D possibly uses TRBD1 or TRBD2 (6 bases each). Germline values: CDR1 KGHDR, CDR2 SFDVKD. This CDR3 has 12 residues. Trimming pared 0 bases from V and 10 bases from J, leaving 8 bases between. CDR3 nucleotide sequence: TGTGCCACCAGTGATTTGCGGGGGCACCAGTACTTC. Amino acid sequence: CATSDLRGHQYF.

This clonotype was found many times. The chain combines TRBV10-3 with TRBJ2-1, with TRBD2 matching over 15 bases. V lost 2 bases, J lost 9 bases, and 8 bases stayed unmatched. CDR3 size: 17 residues. CDR1 is ENHRY and CDR2 is SYGVKD in the germline V gene. CDR3 sequence reads: CAISEPRGLAGGGEQFF. In DNA form, the CDR3 reads TGTGCCATCAGTGAGCCTCGAGGACTAGCGGGAGGGGGTGAGCAGTTCTTC.

This sequence joins TRBV7-9 and TRBJ2-7, with TRBD1 identical over 7 bases. The trim removed 5 bases at V and 0 bases at J, leaving 10 bases unmatched. CDR3 length: 16 residues. Germline CDR1 SEHNR, CDR2 FQNEAQ (reference sequence). The CDR3 bases are TGTGCCAGCAGCACACAACAGGGGCCGAGCTCCTACGAGCAGTACTTC. This sequence encodes CASSTQQGPSSYEQYF.

This clonotype was counted only a few times. V usage is TRBV5-8 and J usage is TRBJ2-7; TRBD2 matches at 8 bases. J was trimmed by 0 bases and V by 0 bases; bases with no gene match: 5. This CDR3 has 16 residues. The germline CDR1 and CDR2 sequences are SGHTS and YDEGEE. The CDR3 is CASSLAGGTSSYEQYF. As DNA, the CDR3 is TGTGCCAGCAGCTTGGCTGGCGGGACTAGCTCCTACGAGCAGTACTTC.